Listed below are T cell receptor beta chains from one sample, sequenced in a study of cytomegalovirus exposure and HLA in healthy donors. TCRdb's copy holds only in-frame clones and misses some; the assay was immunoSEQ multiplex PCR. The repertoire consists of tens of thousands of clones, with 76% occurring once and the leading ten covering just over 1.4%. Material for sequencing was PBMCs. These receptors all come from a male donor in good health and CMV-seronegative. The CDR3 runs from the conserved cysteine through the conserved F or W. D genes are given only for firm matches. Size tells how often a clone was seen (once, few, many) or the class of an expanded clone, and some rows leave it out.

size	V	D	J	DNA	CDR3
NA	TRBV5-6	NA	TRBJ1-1	TGTGCCAGCAGCTTGCACAGGGTCGGAGCTTTCTTT	CASSLHRVGAFF
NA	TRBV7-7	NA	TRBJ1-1	TGTGCCAGCAGCTTAGCGTCCGGGACAGAAGCTTTCTTT	CASSLASGTEAFF
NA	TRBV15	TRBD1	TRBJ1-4	TGTGCCACCAGCAGAGTCGGGACAGGGTCTGAAAAACTGTTTTTT	CATSRVGTGSEKLFF
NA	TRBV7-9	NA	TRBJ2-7	TGTGCCAGCAGTTATAATCAGGGGTTGAACGAGCAGTACTTC	CASSYNQGLNEQYF
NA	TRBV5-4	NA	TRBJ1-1	TGTGCCAGCAGCTGGACCGGAGGACCCGAAGCTTTCTTT	CASSWTGGPEAFF
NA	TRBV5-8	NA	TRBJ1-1	TGTGCCAGCAGCTTGTCTTGGGGAGGTGGGAGATATGAAGCTTTCTTT	CASSLSWGGGRYEAFF
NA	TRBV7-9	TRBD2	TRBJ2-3	TGTGCCAGCAGCGGGCTAGCGGGGGGGCCACCAGATACGCAGTATTTT	CASSGLAGGPPDTQYF
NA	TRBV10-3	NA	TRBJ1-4	TGTGCCTCGGGGTATAATGAAAAACTGTTTTTT	CASGYNEKLFF
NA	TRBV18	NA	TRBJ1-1	TGTGCCAGCTCACCTATTGACAGCGTGGCTTTCTTT	CASSPIDSVAFF
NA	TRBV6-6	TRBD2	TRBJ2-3	TGTGCCAGCAGTACCTCCGGGGGGGGGACAGATACGCAGTATTTT	CASSTSGGGTDTQYF
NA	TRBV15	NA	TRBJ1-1	TGTGCCACGAGGGGAGGGACTGAAGCTTTCTTT	CATRGGTEAFF
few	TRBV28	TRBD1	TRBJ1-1	TGTGCCAGCAGTTTCCGGGTGAAGGGACAGCTTATAGGGGACACTGAAGCTTTCTTT	CASSFRVKGQLIGDTEAFF
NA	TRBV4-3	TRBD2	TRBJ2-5	TGCGCCAGCAGCCAAGATTTTAGCGGGGGGGAAGAGACCCAGTACTTC	CASSQDFSGGEETQYF
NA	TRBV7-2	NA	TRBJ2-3	TGTGCCAGCAGCTTAGCGCAAGCGGTCCCAAACTCCACAGATACGCAGTATTTT	CASSLAQAVPNSTDTQYF
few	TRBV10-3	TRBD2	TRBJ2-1	TGTGCCACCACTGACCCTAGCGGGGGGAACAATGAGCAGTTCTTC	CATTDPSGGNNEQFF
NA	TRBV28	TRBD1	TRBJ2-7	TGTGCCAGCAGTTCCTCCGGGACAGGGATCTACGAGCAGTACTTC	CASSSSGTGIYEQYF
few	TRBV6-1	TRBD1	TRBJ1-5	TGTGCCAGCCAAACAGGGGGGCAGCCCCAGCATTTT	CASQTGGQPQHF
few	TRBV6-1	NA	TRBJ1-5	TGTGCCAGCAGTGAGAACAGTCCCCATCAGCCCCAGCATTTT	CASSENSPHQPQHF
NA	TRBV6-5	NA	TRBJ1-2	TGTGCCAGCACCCAGGCGACTAACTATGGCTACACCTTC	CASTQATNYGYTF
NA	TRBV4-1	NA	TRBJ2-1	TGCGCCAGCAGCCGTACGTTAAGGGGGGGCAGCTCCTACAATGAGCAGTTCTTC	CASSRTLRGGSSYNEQFF
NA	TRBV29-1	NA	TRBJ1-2	TGCAGCGTTGAAAGGCAGGGGACAAGCTACACCTTC	CSVERQGTSYTF
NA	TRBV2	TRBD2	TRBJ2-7	TGTGCCAGCAGTGGATCAACTAGCGGAGGGAGGCTATACGAGCAGTACTTC	CASSGSTSGGRLYEQYF
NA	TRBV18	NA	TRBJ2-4	TGTGCCAGCTCACCAACCTTCGACAGCCCAGCCAAAAACAGTCAGTACTTC	CASSPTFDSPAKNSQYF
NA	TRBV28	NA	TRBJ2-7	TGTGCCAGCGGAAGGGAGTTAAGCGCCGAGCAGTACTTC	CASGRELSAEQYF
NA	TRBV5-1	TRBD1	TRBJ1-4	TGCGCCAGCAGTTCTGCCCCGGGACAGGTCAATGAAAAACTGTTTTTT	CASSSAPGQVNEKLFF
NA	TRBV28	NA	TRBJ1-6	TGTGCCAGCAGTTACCCACCCAGGCCCCTCCACTTT	CASSYPPRPLHF
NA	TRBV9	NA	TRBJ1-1	TGTGCCAGCAGCGTAGGTGGAGGGATCACTGAAGCTTTCTTT	CASSVGGGITEAFF
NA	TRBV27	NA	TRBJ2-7	TGTGCCAGTAAAGGGGGAATCTCCTACGAGCAGTACTTC	CASKGGISYEQYF
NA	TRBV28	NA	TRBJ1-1	TGTGCCAGCAGTCCCGGCGGCCGAGCGGGGGCTGAAGCTTTCTTT	CASSPGGRAGAEAFF
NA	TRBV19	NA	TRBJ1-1	TGTGCCAGTAGGAATACTTTTGAAGCTTTCTTT	CASRNTFEAFF
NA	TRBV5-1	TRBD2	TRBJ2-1	TGCGCCAGCAGCCCCCTCAGCGGGAGTCTAAATGAGCAGTTCTTC	CASSPLSGSLNEQFF
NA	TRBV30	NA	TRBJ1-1	TGTGCCTGGGCAGGGGACACTGAAGCTTTCTTT	CAWAGDTEAFF
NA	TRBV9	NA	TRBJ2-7	TGTGCCAGCAGCACGGGACACCACTACGAGCAGTACTTC	CASSTGHHYEQYF
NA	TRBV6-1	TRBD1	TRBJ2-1	TGTGCCAGCAGCTGGGACAGCGCCTACAATGAGCAGTTCTTC	CASSWDSAYNEQFF
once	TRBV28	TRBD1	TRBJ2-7	TGTGCCAGCAGTTTATTGGACAGGTTTTCCTACGAGCAGTACTTC	CASSLLDRFSYEQYF
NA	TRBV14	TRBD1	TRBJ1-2	TGTGCCAGCAGCCAAGACTTTTACAGGGGACACTATGGCTACACCTTC	CASSQDFYRGHYGYTF
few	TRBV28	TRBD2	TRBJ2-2	TGTGCCAGCAGATCTAGCGGGGACACCGGGGAGCTGTTTTTT	CASRSSGDTGELFF
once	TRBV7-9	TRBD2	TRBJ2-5	TGTGCCAGCAGCTTAGGACTAGCGGGAGAGTGGGGAGAGACCCAGTACTTC	CASSLGLAGEWGETQYF
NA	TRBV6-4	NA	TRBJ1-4	TGTGCCAGCAGGGTTGGTGAGGGAAAGTTAGCGGTCACTAATGAAAAACTGTTTTTT	CASRVGEGKLAVTNEKLFF
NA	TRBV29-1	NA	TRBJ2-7	TGCAGCGTGAGGACGGGGAGCTCCTACGAGCAGTACTTC	CSVRTGSSYEQYF